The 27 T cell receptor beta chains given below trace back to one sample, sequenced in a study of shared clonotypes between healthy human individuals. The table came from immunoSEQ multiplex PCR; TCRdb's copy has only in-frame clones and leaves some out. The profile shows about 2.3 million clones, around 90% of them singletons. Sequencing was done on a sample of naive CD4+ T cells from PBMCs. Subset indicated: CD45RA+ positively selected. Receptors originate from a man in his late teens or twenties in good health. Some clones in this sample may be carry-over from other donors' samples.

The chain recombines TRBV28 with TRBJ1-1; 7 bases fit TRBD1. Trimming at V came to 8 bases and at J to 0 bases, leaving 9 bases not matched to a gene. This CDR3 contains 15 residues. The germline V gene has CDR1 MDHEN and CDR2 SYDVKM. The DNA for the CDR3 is TGTGCCAGCCCTAGGGGTAGGGGGCTGAACACTGAAGCTTTCTTT. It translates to CASPRGRGLNTEAFF.

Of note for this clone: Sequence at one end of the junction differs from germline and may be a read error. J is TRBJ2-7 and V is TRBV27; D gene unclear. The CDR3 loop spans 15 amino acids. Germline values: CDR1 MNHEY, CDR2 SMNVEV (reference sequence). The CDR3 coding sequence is TGTGCCAGCAGTGTCGGGCCGCCTTGGTCCTCCGAGCAGTACTTC. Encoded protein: CASSVGPPWSSEQYF.

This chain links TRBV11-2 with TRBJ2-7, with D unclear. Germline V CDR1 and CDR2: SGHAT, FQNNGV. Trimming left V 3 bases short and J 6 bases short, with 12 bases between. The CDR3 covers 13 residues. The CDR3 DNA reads TGTGCCAGCAGCTTTTCGCCACTGAGCGAGCAGTACTTC. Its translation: CASSFSPLSEQYF.

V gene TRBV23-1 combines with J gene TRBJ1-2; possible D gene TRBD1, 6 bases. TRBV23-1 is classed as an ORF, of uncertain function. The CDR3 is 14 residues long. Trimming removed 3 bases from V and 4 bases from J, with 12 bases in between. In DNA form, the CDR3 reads TGCGCCAGCAGTCAGGGGGGGCGTAGCTATGGCTACACCTTC. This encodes CASSQGGRSYGYTF.

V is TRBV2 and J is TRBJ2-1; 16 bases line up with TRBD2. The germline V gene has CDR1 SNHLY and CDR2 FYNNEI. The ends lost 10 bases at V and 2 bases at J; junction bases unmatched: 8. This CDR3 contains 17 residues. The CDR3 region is CAISGTSGREAYNEQFF. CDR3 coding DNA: TGTGCCATTTCCGGGACTAGCGGGAGGGAGGCCTACAATGAGCAGTTCTTC.

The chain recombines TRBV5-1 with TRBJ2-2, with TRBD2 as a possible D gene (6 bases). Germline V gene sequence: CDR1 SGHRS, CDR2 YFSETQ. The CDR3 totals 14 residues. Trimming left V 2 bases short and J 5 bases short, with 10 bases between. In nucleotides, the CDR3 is TGCGCCAGCAGCTTAGGAGGGTTAACCGGGGAGCTGTTTTTT. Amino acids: CASSLGGLTGELFF. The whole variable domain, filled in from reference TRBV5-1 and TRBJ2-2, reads KAGVTQTPRYLIKTRGQQVTLSCSPISGHRSVSWYQQTPGQGLQFLFEYFSETQRNKGNFPGRFSGRQFSNSRSEMNVSTLELGDSALYLCASSLGGLTGELFFGEGSRLTVL.

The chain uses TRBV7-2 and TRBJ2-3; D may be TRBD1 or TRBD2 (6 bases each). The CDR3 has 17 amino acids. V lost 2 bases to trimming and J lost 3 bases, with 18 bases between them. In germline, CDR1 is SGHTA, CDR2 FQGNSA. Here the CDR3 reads CASSLLSGGGRTDTQYF. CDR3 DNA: TGTGCCAGCAGCTTATTATCCGGAGGGGGGCGAACAGATACGCAGTATTTT.

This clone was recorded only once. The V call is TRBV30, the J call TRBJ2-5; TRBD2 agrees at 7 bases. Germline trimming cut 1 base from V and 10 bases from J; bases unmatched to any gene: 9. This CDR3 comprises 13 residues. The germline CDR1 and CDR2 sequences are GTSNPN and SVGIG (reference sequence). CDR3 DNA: TGTGCCTGGAGTGGGACTAGGGCGACACTCCAGTACTTC. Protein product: CAWSGTRATLQYF. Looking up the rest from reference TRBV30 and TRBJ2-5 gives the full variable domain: SQTIHQWPATLVQPVGSPLSLECTVEGTSNPNLYWYRQAAGRGLQLLFYSVGIGQISSEVPQNLSASRPQDRQFILSSKKLLLSDSGFYLCAWSGTRATLQYFGPGTRLLVL.

CDR3 region: CASSYSRSAFPWTQYF. CDR3 bases: TGTGCCAGCAGTTACTCGAGGTCGGCTTTCCCATGGACCCAGTACTTC. The chain recombines TRBV6-5 with TRBJ2-5; D unresolved. CDR1 and CDR2 (germline): MNHEY, SVGAGI. V lost 0 bases and J 7 bases, leaving 18 bases between the germline ends. The CDR3 extends over 16 amino acids.

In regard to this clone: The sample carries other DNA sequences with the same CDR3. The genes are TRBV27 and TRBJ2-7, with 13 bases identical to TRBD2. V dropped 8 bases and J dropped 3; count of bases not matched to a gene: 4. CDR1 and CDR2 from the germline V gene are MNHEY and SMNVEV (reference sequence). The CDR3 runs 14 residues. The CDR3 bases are TGTGCCAGCCGACGGACTAGCGGGAGCTACGAGCAGTACTTC. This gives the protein CASRRTSGSYEQYF.

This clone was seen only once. The CDR3 DNA reads TGCGCCAGCAGCCAAGACAGGGGGGCATGGGCTCCCAAGTTCTTC. This translates into CASSQDRGAWAPKFF. The V gene is TRBV4-3, the J gene TRBJ2-1; D may be TRBD1 (7 bases). Germline CDR1 LGHNA, CDR2 YSLEER. V was trimmed by 0 bases and J by 14 bases, leaving 20 bases between them. This CDR3 is 15 amino acids long.

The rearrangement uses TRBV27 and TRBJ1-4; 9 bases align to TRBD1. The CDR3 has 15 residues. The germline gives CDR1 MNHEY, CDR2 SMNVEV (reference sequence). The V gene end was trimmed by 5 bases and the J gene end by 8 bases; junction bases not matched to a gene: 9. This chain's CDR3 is CASSPLGQGGEKLFF. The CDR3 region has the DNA TGTGCCAGCAGTCCCCTGGGACAGGGAGGGGAAAAACTGTTTTTT. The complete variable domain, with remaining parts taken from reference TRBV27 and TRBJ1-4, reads EAQVTQNPRYLITVTGKKLTVTCSQNMNHEYMSWYRQDPGLGLRQIYYSMNVEVTDKGDVPEGYKVSRKEKRNFPLILESPSPNQTSLYFCASSPLGQGGEKLFFGSGTQLSVL.

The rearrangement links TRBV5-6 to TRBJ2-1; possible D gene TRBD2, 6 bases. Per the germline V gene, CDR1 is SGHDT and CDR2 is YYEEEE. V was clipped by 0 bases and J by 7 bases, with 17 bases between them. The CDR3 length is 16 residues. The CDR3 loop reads CASSLAGRGLGNEQFF. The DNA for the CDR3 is TGTGCCAGCAGCTTGGCCGGGAGAGGGCTGGGTAATGAGCAGTTCTTC.

This chain's CDR3 is CASRDEDSSYNEQFF. DNA of the CDR3: TGTGCCAGCAGAGATGAGGACAGCTCCTACAATGAGCAGTTCTTC. The chain employs TRBV5-8 and TRBJ2-1; TRBD1 might be the D (6 bases). Germline V CDR1 and CDR2: SGHTS, YDEGEE. Trimming pared 5 bases from V and 0 bases from J, leaving 12 bases between. The length of the CDR3 is 15 residues.

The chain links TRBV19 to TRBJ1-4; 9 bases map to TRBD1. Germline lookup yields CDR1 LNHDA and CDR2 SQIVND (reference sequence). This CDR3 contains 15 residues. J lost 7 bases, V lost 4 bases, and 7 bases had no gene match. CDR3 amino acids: CASSNWDRAGEKLFF. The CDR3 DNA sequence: TGTGCCAGTAGTAACTGGGACAGGGCTGGTGAAAAACTGTTTTTT.

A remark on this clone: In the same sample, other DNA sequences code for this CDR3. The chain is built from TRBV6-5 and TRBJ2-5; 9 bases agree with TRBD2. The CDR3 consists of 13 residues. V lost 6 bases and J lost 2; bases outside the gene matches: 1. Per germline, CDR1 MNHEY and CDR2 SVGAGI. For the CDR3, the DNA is TGTGCCAGCAGACTAGCGGGTCAAGAGACCCAGTACTTC. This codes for CASRLAGQETQYF.

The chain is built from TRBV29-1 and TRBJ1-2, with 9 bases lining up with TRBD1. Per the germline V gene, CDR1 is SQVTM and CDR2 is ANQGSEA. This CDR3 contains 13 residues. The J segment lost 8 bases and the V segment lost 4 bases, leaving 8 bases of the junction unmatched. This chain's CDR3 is CSVGGQGRYGYTF. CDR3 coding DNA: TGCAGCGTTGGGGGACAGGGTCGTTACGGCTACACCTTC.

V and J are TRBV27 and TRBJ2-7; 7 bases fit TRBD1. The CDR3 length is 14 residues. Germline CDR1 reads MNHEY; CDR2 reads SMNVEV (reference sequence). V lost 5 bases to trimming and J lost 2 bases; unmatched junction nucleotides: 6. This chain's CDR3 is CASSPLTGAYEQYF. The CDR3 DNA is TGTGCCAGCAGTCCTCTTACAGGGGCCTACGAGCAGTACTTC.

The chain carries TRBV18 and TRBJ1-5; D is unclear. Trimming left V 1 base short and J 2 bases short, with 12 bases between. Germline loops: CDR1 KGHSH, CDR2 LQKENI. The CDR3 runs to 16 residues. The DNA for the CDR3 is TGTGCCAGCTCACCACAGGATGGACTGCGCAATCAGCCCCAGCATTTT. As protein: CASSPQDGLRNQPQHF.

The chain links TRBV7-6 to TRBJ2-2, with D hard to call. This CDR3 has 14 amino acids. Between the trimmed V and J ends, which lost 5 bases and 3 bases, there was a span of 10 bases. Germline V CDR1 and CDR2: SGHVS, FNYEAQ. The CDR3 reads CASSATAHTGELFF. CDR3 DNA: TGTGCCAGCAGCGCTACAGCACACACCGGGGAGCTGTTTTTT.

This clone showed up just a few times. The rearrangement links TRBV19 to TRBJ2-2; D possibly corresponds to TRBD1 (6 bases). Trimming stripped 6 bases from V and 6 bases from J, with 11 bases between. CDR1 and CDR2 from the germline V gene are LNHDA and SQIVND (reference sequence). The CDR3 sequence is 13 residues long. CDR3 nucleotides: TGTGCCAGTAGCCCACAGGGATCCGGGGAGCTGTTTTTT. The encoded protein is CASSPQGSGELFF.

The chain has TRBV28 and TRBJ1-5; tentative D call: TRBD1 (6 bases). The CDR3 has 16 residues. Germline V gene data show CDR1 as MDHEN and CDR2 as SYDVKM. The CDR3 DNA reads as TGTTCTGGCTCTACTACCGGGACAAGGGACAATCAGCCCCAGCATTTT. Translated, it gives CSGSTTGTRDNQPQHF.

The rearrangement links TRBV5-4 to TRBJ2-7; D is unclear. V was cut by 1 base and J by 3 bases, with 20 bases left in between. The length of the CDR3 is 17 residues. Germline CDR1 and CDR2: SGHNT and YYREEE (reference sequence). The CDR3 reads CASSLRKDARLHYEQYF. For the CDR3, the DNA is TGTGCCAGCAGCTTGAGAAAGGACGCACGCCTTCACTACGAGCAGTACTTC.

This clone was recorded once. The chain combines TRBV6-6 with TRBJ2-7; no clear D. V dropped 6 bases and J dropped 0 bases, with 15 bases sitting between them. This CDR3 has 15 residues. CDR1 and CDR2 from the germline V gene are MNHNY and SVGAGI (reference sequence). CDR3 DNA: TGTGCCAGCAGCTTATCCATGCCCGGCTCCTACGAGCAGTACTTC. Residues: CASSLSMPGSYEQYF.

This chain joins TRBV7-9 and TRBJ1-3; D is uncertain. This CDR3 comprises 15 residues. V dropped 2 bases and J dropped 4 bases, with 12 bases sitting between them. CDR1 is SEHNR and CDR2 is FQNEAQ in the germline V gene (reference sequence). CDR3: CASSLFPRTGNTIYF. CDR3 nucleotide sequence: TGTGCCAGCAGCTTATTTCCCCGGACCGGAAACACCATATATTTT.

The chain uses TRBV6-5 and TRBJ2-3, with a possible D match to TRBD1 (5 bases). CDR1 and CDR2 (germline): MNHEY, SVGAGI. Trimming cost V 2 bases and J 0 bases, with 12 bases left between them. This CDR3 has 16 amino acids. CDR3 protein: CASSYLGAASTDTQYF. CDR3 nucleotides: TGTGCCAGCAGTTACCTTGGGGCAGCTAGCACAGATACGCAGTATTTT.

DNA for the CDR3: TGTGCCAGTAGTATAGAAGGACAGGGGGGCCAGCCCCAGCATTTT. Translated: CASSIEGQGGQPQHF. The rearrangement joins TRBV19 to TRBJ1-5; 10 positions match TRBD1. This CDR3 comprises 15 residues. Germline CDR1 is LNHDA and CDR2 is SQIVND (reference sequence). Losses at the gene ends were 0 bases for V and 7 bases for J; bases not matched to a gene: 3.